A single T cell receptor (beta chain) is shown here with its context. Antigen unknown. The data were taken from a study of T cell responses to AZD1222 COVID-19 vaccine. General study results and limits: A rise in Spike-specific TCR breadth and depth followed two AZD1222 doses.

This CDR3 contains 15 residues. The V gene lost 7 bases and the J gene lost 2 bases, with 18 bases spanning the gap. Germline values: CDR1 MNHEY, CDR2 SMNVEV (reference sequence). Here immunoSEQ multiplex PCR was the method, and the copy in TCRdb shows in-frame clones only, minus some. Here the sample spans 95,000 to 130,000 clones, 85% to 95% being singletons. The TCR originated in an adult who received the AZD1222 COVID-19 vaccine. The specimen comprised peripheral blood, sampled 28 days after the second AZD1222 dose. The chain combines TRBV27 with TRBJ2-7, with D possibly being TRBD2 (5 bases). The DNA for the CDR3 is TGTGCCAGCATCAACGGGAAGACCCCCCCCTACGAGCAGTACTTC. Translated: CASINGKTPPYEQYF.